These T cell receptor beta chains were read from a single sample in a study of cytomegalovirus exposure and HLA in healthy donors. Profiling relied on immunoSEQ multiplex PCR, and the TCRdb table lists in-frame clones only, not all of them. Here the sample spans 95,000 to 110,000 clones, 73% being singletons. The sequenced sample was PBMCs. All receptors derive from a man younger than 45 in good health and CMV-seronegative. Each CDR3 is given with its conserved first and last residue. D genes are given only for firm matches. Expanded clones are given a class, and other clones once, few, many or no size at all.

CDR3 protein: CASSLQGNSPLHF
CDR3 DNA: TGTGCCAGCAGCTTACAGGGGAATTCACCCCTCCACTTT
clone size: -
V gene: TRBV7-2
D gene: -
J gene: TRBJ1-6
CDR3 length: 13

CDR3 protein: CASSLYRGGIDEQFF
CDR3 DNA: TGTGCCAGCAGTTTATATCGGGGGGGCATAGATGAGCAGTTCTTC
clone size: -
V gene: TRBV28
D gene: TRBD2
J gene: TRBJ2-1
CDR3 length: 15

CDR3 protein: CASSQQSSGSYNEQFF
CDR3 DNA: TGTGCCAGCAGCCAACAGAGTTCGGGATCTTACAATGAGCAGTTCTTC
clone size: -
V gene: TRBV14
D gene: -
J gene: TRBJ2-1
CDR3 length: 16

CDR3 protein: CASSPKRQTTYEQYF
CDR3 DNA: TGTGCCAGCAGCCCAAAGAGACAGACCACCTACGAGCAGTACTTC
clone size: -
V gene: TRBV21-1
D gene: -
J gene: TRBJ2-7
CDR3 length: 15

CDR3 protein: CASRPRTGWNEKLFF
CDR3 DNA: TGTGCCAGCAGGCCCCGGACAGGCTGGAATGAAAAACTGTTTTTT
clone size: -
V gene: TRBV28
D gene: TRBD1
J gene: TRBJ1-4
CDR3 length: 15

CDR3 protein: CASSLEPYPLETQYF
CDR3 DNA: TGTGCCAGCAGCTTAGAACCCTACCCATTGGAGACCCAGTACTTC
clone size: -
V gene: TRBV11-2
D gene: -
J gene: TRBJ2-5
CDR3 length: 15

CDR3 protein: CASSQGGRRDRDYEQYF
CDR3 DNA: TGCGCCAGCAGCCAAGGGGGCCGCCGGGACAGGGACTACGAGCAGTACTTC
clone size: -
V gene: TRBV4-1
D gene: TRBD1
J gene: TRBJ2-7
CDR3 length: 17

CDR3 protein: CASSFLAETQYF
CDR3 DNA: TGTGCCAGCAGCTTCTTAGCGGAGACCCAGTACTTC
clone size: few
V gene: TRBV7-8
D gene: -
J gene: TRBJ2-5
CDR3 length: 12

CDR3 protein: CSVGGAGDVNEQFF
CDR3 DNA: TGCAGCGTTGGGGGAGCGGGGGACGTGAATGAGCAGTTCTTC
clone size: -
V gene: TRBV29-1
D gene: TRBD2
J gene: TRBJ2-1
CDR3 length: 14

CDR3 protein: CASSSGRAPDTQYF
CDR3 DNA: TGTGCCAGCAGTAGCGGGAGGGCGCCAGATACGCAGTATTTT
clone size: -
V gene: TRBV6-5
D gene: TRBD2
J gene: TRBJ2-3
CDR3 length: 14

CDR3 protein: CASSRTGIGANVLTF
CDR3 DNA: TGTGCCAGCAGTAGGACAGGGATCGGGGCCAACGTCCTGACTTTC
clone size: -
V gene: TRBV28
D gene: TRBD1
J gene: TRBJ2-6
CDR3 length: 15

CDR3 protein: CASSVGGSLAPQETQYF
CDR3 DNA: TGTGCCAGCAGCGTAGGTGGGAGTCTGGCGCCTCAGGAGACCCAGTACTTC
clone size: -
V gene: TRBV9
D gene: -
J gene: TRBJ2-5
CDR3 length: 17

CDR3 protein: CASSLGSGTVSYEQYF
CDR3 DNA: TGTGCCAGCAGCTTAGGTTCGGGGACAGTATCCTACGAGCAGTACTTC
clone size: -
V gene: TRBV7-8
D gene: TRBD1
J gene: TRBJ2-7
CDR3 length: 16

CDR3 protein: CASSPPPHRYNEQFF
CDR3 DNA: TGTGCCAGCTCACCACCTCCGCACAGATACAATGAGCAGTTCTTC
clone size: medium-sized
V gene: TRBV18
D gene: -
J gene: TRBJ2-1
CDR3 length: 15

CDR3 protein: CASSPDIGGGYGYTF
CDR3 DNA: TGCGCCAGCAGCCCGGACATCGGGGGAGGCTATGGCTACACCTTC
clone size: once
V gene: TRBV5-1
D gene: -
J gene: TRBJ1-2
CDR3 length: 15

CDR3 protein: CASMGLWTEPNTGELFF
CDR3 DNA: TGTGCCAGCATGGGTCTCTGGACAGAGCCGAACACCGGGGAGCTGTTTTTT
clone size: -
V gene: TRBV2
D gene: -
J gene: TRBJ2-2
CDR3 length: 17

CDR3 protein: CASSIYGTGVQPQHF
CDR3 DNA: TGTGCCAGTAGTATATACGGGACAGGGGTTCAGCCCCAGCATTTT
clone size: -
V gene: TRBV19
D gene: TRBD1
J gene: TRBJ1-5
CDR3 length: 15

CDR3 protein: CASSLSSANTGELFF
CDR3 DNA: TGTGCCAGCAGCTTATCGTCCGCGAACACCGGGGAGCTGTTTTTT
clone size: few
V gene: TRBV11-2
D gene: -
J gene: TRBJ2-2
CDR3 length: 15

CDR3 protein: CASSFDGGSVETQYF
CDR3 DNA: TGTGCCAGCAGCTTCGACGGGGGATCGGTGGAGACCCAGTACTTC
clone size: -
V gene: TRBV7-9
D gene: -
J gene: TRBJ2-5
CDR3 length: 15

CDR3 protein: CASSSLAGPTDTQYF
CDR3 DNA: TGTGCCAGCAGTTCGCTAGCGGGACCAACAGATACGCAGTATTTT
clone size: -
V gene: TRBV6-5
D gene: TRBD2
J gene: TRBJ2-3
CDR3 length: 15

CDR3 protein: CASSQQGLRNYGYTF
CDR3 DNA: TGTGCCAGCAGCCAACAGGGGTTGAGGAACTATGGCTACACCTTC
clone size: once
V gene: TRBV7-9
D gene: TRBD1
J gene: TRBJ1-2
CDR3 length: 15

CDR3 protein: CASTRADTQYF
CDR3 DNA: TGTGCCAGCACCAGGGCAGATACGCAGTATTTT
clone size: -
V gene: TRBV6-5
D gene: -
J gene: TRBJ2-3
CDR3 length: 11

CDR3 protein: CASSEGGHTDTQYF
CDR3 DNA: TGTGCCAGCAGTGAGGGAGGCCACACAGATACGCAGTATTTT
clone size: -
V gene: TRBV2
D gene: -
J gene: TRBJ2-3
CDR3 length: 14

CDR3 protein: CASSSRQGPSSGANVLTF
CDR3 DNA: TGTGCCAGTAGTTCACGACAGGGGCCTAGCTCTGGGGCCAACGTCCTGACTTTC
clone size: -
V gene: TRBV19
D gene: TRBD1
J gene: TRBJ2-6
CDR3 length: 18

CDR3 protein: CASSTPGLFNEQFF
CDR3 DNA: TGTGCCAGTAGTACTCCGGGACTTTTCAATGAGCAGTTCTTC
clone size: -
V gene: TRBV19
D gene: -
J gene: TRBJ2-1
CDR3 length: 14

CDR3 protein: CASSAADRAGELFF
CDR3 DNA: TGTGCCAGCTCAGCCGCCGACAGGGCCGGGGAGCTGTTTTTT
clone size: -
V gene: TRBV18
D gene: TRBD1
J gene: TRBJ2-2
CDR3 length: 14

CDR3 protein: CASSQITGGSSYEQYF
CDR3 DNA: TGTGCCAGCAGCCAAATCACGGGGGGTTCATCCTACGAGCAGTACTTC
clone size: -
V gene: TRBV4-2
D gene: TRBD2
J gene: TRBJ2-7
CDR3 length: 16

CDR3 protein: CASSLGGGDWDPDTQYF
CDR3 DNA: TGTGCCAGCAGCTTAGGCGGGGGCGATTGGGACCCAGATACGCAGTATTTT
clone size: -
V gene: TRBV7-9
D gene: -
J gene: TRBJ2-3
CDR3 length: 17

CDR3 protein: CASSVDTGGTEAFF
CDR3 DNA: TGTGCCAGCAGCGTGGATACAGGGGGAACTGAAGCTTTCTTT
clone size: -
V gene: TRBV9
D gene: TRBD1
J gene: TRBJ1-1
CDR3 length: 14

CDR3 protein: CASSHVGGEAFF
CDR3 DNA: TGCGCCAGCAGCCACGTGGGAGGTGAAGCTTTCTTT
clone size: -
V gene: TRBV4-1
D gene: -
J gene: TRBJ1-1
CDR3 length: 12

CDR3 protein: CAWTPGAGETDTQYF
CDR3 DNA: TGTGCCTGGACGCCCGGAGCGGGGGAAACAGATACGCAGTATTTT
clone size: -
V gene: TRBV30
D gene: TRBD2
J gene: TRBJ2-3
CDR3 length: 15

CDR3 protein: CASSVGVGASYYGYTF
CDR3 DNA: TGTGCCAGCAGCGTAGGGGTAGGGGCCAGCTACTATGGCTACACCTTC
clone size: -
V gene: TRBV9
D gene: -
J gene: TRBJ1-2
CDR3 length: 16